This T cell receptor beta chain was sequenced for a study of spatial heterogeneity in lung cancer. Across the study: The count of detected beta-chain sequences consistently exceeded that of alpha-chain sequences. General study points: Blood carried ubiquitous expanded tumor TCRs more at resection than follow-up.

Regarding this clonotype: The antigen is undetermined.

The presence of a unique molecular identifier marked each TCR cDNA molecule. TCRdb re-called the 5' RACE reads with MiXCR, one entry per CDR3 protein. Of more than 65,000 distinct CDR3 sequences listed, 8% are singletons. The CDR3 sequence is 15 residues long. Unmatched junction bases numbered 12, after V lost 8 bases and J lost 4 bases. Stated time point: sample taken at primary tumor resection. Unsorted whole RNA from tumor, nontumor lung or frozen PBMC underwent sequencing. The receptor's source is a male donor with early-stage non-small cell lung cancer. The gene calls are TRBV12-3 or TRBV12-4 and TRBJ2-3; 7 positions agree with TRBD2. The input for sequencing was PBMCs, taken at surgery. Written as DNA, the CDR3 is TGTGCCAGCGGCCCGGGGGGAGGGCGTGCAGATACGCAGTATTTT. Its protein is CASGPGGGRADTQYF.